This entry is about one TCR beta chain. Its antigen target is currently unknown. Nothing much larger sits one base from this clone, and base qualities are not available. Enrolling through a virtual design, the prospective study's participants ranged in age from roughly 18 to 89 years and lived across roughly 24 United States geographic areas. Cohort assignment in the prospective study relied on participant-reported clinical history from a screening survey and a study questionnaire. For ImmuneRACE Cohort 3, a participant was defined as recovered based on two consecutive negative NP/OP PCR tests, clearance by a healthcare professional, or resolution of symptoms. Each participant in the prospective study had whole blood, serum and a nasopharyngeal or oropharyngeal swab collected by mobile phlebotomists. Participants in the prospective study had the option to provide additional blood draws and questionnaires over an approximately 2-month period. Before DNA extraction, blood samples from the prospective study were shipped at room temperature or frozen.

This entry is derived from a study of blood T cell repertoires in COVID-19 (dated by TCRdb to 2020 to 2021). Describing the broader study: Samples covering the acute and convalescent phases of COVID-19 were provided by collaborators in the United States, Italy and Spain. Nearly every sample came with metadata listing a de-identified subject ID, COVID-19 status, age in years and sex. HLA class I and class II types, where available, came from metadata supplied by the sample provider rather than from assay-based typing. A freely available public database, intended as a resource for researchers studying the immune response to SARS-CoV-2, is where the repertoires were released. The samples were drawn from the first 160 participants of the ongoing ImmuneRACE study and from 1,200 or so subjects provided by 6 global collaborators. Subjects who had been exposed to COVID-19, were actively infected with it, or had recovered from it provided the deeply sampled blood TCRbeta repertoires that made up the dataset. The material from the prospective study consisted of cDNA or gDNA derived from T cells, B-cell-depleted T cells, or PBMCs.

V and J are truncated by 5 bases and 2 bases respectively, leaving an intervening sequence of 12 bases. Spanning cysteine to phenylalanine, the CDR3 consists of 15 amino acids. The read is trimmed to its CDR3 DNA, 45 bases read in frame from base 1. In the germline V gene, CDR1 corresponds to MGHRA and CDR2 to YSYEKL. General findings and caveats noted by the study authors: The quantity of clinical and demographic metadata differed by source and by participant and was supplied without curation.

TCRbeta CDR3 regions were amplified from genomic DNA using the immunoSEQ Assay, a bias-controlled multiplex PCR. On the authors' methods: Within the assay, amplification of reference gene primers was used to estimate how many nucleated cells each sample contained. To quantify the absolute abundance of each unique TCRbeta CDR3 rearrangement, sequence reads were collapsed and filtered. For each sample, productive Simpson clonality was calculated by taking the square root of Simpson's diversity index across productive rearrangements. TCRdb took this table from immuneACCESS and kept in-frame rearrangements with V and J called. Such tables lack part of the clones; where checked against another copy, unresolved V genes explain under half of the gap, and the rest is unexplained. Clone size and the V and J calls come from that table; the DNA yielded D and trimming. This sample is represented by some 270,000 clones; roughly 86% of them were singletons. The ten largest clones capture approximately 2% of the sample.

The sequence links TRBV4-1 to TRBJ2-2, with TRBD1 as a weak D call on 5 bases. What was sequenced was PBMCs or T cells enriched from blood (not recorded which). The receptor was derived from a woman in her sixties who had recovered from COVID-19. The DNA sequence reads TGCGCCAGCAGCTTCGGACACACCAACACCGGGGAGCTGTTTTTT. Translated, it gives CASSFGHTNTGELFF.